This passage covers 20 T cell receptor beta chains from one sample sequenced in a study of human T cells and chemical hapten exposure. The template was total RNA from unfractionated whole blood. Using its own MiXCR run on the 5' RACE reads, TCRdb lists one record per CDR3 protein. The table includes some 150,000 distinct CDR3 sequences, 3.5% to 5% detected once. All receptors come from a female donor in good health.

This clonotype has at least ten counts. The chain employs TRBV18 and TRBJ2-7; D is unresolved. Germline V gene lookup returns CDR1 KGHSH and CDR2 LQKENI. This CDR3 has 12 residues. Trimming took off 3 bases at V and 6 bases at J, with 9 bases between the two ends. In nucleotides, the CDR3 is TGTGCCAGCTCACCCCCCTCCGGCGAGCAGTACTTC. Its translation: CASSPPSGEQYF. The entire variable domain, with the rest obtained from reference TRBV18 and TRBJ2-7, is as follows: NAGVMQNPRHLVRRRGQEARLRCSPMKGHSHVYWYRQLPEEGLKFMVYLQKENIIDESGMPKERFSAEFPKEGPSILRIQQVVRGDSAAYFCASSPPSGEQYFGPGTRLTVT.

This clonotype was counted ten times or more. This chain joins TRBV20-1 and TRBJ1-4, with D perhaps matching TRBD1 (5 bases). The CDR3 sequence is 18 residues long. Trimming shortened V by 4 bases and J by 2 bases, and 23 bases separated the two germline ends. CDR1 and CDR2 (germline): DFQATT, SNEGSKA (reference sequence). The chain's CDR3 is CSATTLAGGFFTNEKLFF. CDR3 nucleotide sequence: TGCAGTGCTACCACCCTCGCGGGGGGTTTTTTCACTAATGAAAAACTGTTTTTT.

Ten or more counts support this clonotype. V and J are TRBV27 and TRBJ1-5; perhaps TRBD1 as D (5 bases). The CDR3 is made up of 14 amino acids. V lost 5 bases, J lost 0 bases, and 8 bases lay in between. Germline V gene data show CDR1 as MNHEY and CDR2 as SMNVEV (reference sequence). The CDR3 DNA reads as TGTGCCAGCAGTATGGGGGTTAGCAATCAGCCCCAGCATTTT. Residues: CASSMGVSNQPQHF.

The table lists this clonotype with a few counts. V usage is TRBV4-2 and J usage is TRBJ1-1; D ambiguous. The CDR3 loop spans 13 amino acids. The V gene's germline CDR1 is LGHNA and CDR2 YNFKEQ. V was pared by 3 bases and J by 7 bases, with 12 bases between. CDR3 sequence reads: CASSHESLVEAFF. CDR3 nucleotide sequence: TGTGCCAGCAGCCATGAGTCCCTGGTTGAAGCTTTCTTT.

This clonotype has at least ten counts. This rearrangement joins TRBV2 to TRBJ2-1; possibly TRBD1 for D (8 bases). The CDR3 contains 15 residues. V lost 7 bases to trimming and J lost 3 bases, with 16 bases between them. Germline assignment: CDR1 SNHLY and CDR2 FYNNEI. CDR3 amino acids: CASIRGGTGYNEQFF. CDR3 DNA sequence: TGTGCCAGCATCAGGGGGGGGACAGGCTACAATGAGCAGTTCTTC.

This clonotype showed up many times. CDR3 in amino acids: CSAELTGGEKLFF. For the CDR3, the DNA is TGCAGTGCGGAATTGACAGGGGGTGAAAAACTGTTTTTT. The chain links TRBV20-1 to TRBJ1-4, with 9 bases fitting TRBD1. Trimming removed 6 bases from V and 7 bases from J; junction bases left unmatched: 6. Germline-derived CDR1 and CDR2 are DFQATT and SNEGSKA (reference sequence). This CDR3 has 13 amino acids.

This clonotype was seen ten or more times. CDR3 loop: CSVGRVNTEAFF. The CDR3 region has the DNA TGCAGCGTGGGACGGGTGAACACTGAAGCTTTCTTT. V and J are TRBV29-1 and TRBJ1-1; D possibly corresponds to TRBD1 (5 bases). Trimming removed 6 bases from V and 0 bases from J, with 8 bases in between. Per germline, CDR1 SQVTM and CDR2 ANQGSEA. The CDR3 is 12 amino acids.

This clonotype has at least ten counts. The DNA of the CDR3 is TGCAGCGTTGACGTGGGGTCCGGAAACACCATATATTTT. It encodes CSVDVGSGNTIYF. The chain employs TRBV29-1 and TRBJ1-3; no reliable D call. The CDR3 runs to 13 residues. Trimming stripped 3 bases from V and 4 bases from J, with 10 bases between. Germline V gives CDR1 SQVTM, CDR2 ANQGSEA.

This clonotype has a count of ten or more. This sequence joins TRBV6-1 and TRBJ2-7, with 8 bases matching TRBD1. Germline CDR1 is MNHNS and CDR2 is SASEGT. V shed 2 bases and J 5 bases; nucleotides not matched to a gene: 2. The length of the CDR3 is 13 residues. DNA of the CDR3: TGTGCCAGCAGTGAACAGGGGGCCAACGAGCAGTACTTC. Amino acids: CASSEQGANEQYF.

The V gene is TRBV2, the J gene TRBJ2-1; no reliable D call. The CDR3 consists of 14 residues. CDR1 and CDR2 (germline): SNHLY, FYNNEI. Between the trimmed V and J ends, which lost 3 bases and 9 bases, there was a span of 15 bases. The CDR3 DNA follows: TGTGCCAGCAGTGAGTGTAACGCGGCTGGTGAGCAGTTCTTC. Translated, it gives CASSECNAAGEQFF.

This CDR3 is CASSYEGTTNAADTQYF. The DNA of the CDR3 is TGTGCCAGCAGTTATGAGGGGACGACGAATGCCGCAGATACGCAGTATTTT. The rearrangement joins TRBV6-2 or TRBV6-3 to TRBJ2-3; D possibly matches TRBD1 or TRBD2 (5 bases each). From germline, CDR1 is MNHEY and CDR2 SVGEGT. This CDR3 is 17 amino acids long. The V and J ends lost 3 bases and 4 bases respectively, with 20 bases between them.

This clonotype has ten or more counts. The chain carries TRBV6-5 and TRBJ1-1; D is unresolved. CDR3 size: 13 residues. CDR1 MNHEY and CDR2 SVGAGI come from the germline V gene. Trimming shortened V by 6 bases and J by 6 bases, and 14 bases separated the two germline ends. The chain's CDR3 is CASSLRNGPEAFF. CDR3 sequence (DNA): TGTGCCAGCAGCCTCCGTAACGGGCCTGAAGCTTTCTTT.

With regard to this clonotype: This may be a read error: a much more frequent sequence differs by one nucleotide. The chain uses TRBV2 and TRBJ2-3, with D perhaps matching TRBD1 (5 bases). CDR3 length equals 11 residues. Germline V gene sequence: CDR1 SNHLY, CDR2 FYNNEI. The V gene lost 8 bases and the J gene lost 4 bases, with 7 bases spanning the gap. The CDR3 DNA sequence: TGTGCCAGCGGGGCGTCAGATACGCAGTATTTT. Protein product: CASGASDTQYF.

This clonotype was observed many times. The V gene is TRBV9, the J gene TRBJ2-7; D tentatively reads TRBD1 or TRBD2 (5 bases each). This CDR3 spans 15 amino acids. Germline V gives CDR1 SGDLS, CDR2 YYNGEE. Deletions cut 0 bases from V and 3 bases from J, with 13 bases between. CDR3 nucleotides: TGTGCCAGCAGCGTAGGCTCGGGGCCGGTCTACGAGCAGTACTTC. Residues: CASSVGSGPVYEQYF.

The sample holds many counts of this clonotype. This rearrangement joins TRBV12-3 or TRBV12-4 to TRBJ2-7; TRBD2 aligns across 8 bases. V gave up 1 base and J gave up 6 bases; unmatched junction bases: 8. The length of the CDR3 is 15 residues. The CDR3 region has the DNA TGTGCCAGCAGTTTAGGCGGGGGGCTCCGGACCGAGCAGTACTTC. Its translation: CASSLGGGLRTEQYF.

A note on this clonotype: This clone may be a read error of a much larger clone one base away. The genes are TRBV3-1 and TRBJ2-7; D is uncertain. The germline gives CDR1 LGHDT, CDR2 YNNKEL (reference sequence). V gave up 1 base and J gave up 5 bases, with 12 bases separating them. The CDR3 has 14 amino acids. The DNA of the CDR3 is TGTGCCAGCAGCCAAGGGCTAGGTGGCGACGAGCAGTACTTC. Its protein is CASSQGLGGDEQYF.

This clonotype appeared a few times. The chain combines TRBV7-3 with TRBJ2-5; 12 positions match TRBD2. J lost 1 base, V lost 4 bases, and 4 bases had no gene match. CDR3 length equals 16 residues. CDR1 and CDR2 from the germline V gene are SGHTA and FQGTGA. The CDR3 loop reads CASSSGLAGRQETQYF. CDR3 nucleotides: TGTGCCAGCAGCTCGGGACTAGCGGGTCGCCAAGAGACCCAGTACTTC.

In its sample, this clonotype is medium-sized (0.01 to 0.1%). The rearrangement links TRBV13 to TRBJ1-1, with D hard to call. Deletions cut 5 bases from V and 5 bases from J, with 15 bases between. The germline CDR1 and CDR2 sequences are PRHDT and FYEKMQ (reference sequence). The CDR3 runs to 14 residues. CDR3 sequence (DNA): TGTGCCAGCAGCCCAGAACGGAGGATGACTGAAGCTTTCTTT. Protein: CASSPERRMTEAFF.

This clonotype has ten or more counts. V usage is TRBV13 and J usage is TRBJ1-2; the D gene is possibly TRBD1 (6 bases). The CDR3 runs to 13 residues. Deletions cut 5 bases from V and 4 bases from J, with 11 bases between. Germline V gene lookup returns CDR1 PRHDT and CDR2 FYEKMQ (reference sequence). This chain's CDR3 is CASSARGGYGYTF. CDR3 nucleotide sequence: TGTGCCAGCAGCGCCAGGGGAGGCTATGGCTACACCTTC.

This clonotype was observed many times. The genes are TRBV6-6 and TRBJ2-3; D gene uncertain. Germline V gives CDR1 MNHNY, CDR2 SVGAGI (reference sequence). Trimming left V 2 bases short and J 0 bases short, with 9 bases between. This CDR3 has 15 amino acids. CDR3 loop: CASSYPFGSTDTQYF. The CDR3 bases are TGTGCCAGCAGTTACCCATTTGGCAGCACAGATACGCAGTATTTT.